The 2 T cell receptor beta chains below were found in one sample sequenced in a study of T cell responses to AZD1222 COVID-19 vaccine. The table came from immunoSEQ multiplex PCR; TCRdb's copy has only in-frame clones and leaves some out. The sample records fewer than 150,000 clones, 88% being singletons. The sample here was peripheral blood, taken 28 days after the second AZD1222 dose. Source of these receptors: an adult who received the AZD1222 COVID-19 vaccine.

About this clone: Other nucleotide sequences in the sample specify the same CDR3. The CDR3 sequence: CASSLGQGETQYF. The CDR3 coding sequence is TGTGCCAGCAGTTTGGGGCAGGGAGAGACCCAGTACTTC. The gene calls are TRBV12-3 or TRBV12-4 and TRBJ2-5; weak D call: TRBD1 (5 bases). This CDR3 is 13 amino acids long. V shed 3 bases and J shed 4 bases, with 9 bases lying between them.

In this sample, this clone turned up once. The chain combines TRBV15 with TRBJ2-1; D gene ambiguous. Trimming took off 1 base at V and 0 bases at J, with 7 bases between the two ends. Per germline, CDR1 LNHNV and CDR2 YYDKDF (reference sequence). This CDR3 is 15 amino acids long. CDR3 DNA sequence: TGTGCCACCAGCAGAGGGGCTAGCTCCTACAATGAGCAGTTCTTC. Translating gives CATSRGASSYNEQFF.